The sequence of this T cell receptor (beta chain) was determined in a study of cytomegalovirus exposure and HLA in healthy donors. Trimming removed 6 bases from V and 5 bases from J, with 11 bases in between. This CDR3 is 12 amino acids long. CDR1 and CDR2 (germline): WNHNN, SYGVQD (reference sequence). The data were produced by immunoSEQ multiplex PCR, yet TCRdb's version contains in-frame clones alone and is incomplete. This sample has a few hundred thousand clones, with roughly 85% found just once. This sequence joins TRBV10-1 and TRBJ2-7; no clear D gene. The sequence came from a woman under 30 in good health and CMV-seronegative. What was sequenced was PBMCs. CDR3 residues: CASRQPSDEQYF. The CDR3 nucleotides are TGCGCCAGCAGACAGCCGTCCGACGAGCAGTACTTC.